This T cell receptor beta chain is drawn from a study of monozygotic twins with inflammatory bowel disease (dated by TCRdb to between 2017 and 2020). In terms of the full investigation: The complete study included 28 monozygotic twin pairs: 19 IBD-discordant Danish pairs and nine German pairs, of which four were IBD-concordant and five were IBD-discordant. Each individual had, on average, about 151 000 unique TCRalpha sequences and 181 000 unique TCRbeta sequences available for analysis. Disease-associated traits were sought mainly through comparisons between IBD patients and their genetically identical healthy co-twins within discordant pairs. Overall study results and their limits: Repertoire similarity did not differ between concordant and discordant twins, which could be due to limited statistical power. IBD patients had lower TCRbeta repertoire diversity, measured by the inverse Simpson index, than their healthy co-twins. Different T cell subtypes could not be distinguished in the analysis. Background noise and inter-individual variability may have been introduced into the repertoires by the differing immunosuppressive treatments among patients. The results gave no support for a single strong signal or clonotype linked to IBD. IBD patients shared fewer clonotypes with other individuals than healthy twins did, most markedly in patients showing signs of disease activity.

The library was obtained by 5' RACE. Each TCR library was prepared from about 3,400 ng of total RNA. For each sample, cDNA synthesis with SMARTScribe reverse transcriptase was split into eight separate reactions. During cDNA synthesis, unique molecular identifiers containing a 6-nucleotide sample barcode were introduced by template switching. Two nested PCRs of roughly 15 and 9 cycles amplified the TCRalpha and TCRbeta cDNA, and bead purification followed each PCR. Before amplification, the cDNA was treated with uracil DNA-glycosylase and purified using the QIAquick PCR purification kit. The second PCR added Illumina TruSeq-compatible adapters along with sample-specific barcodes. Library quality and concentration were checked on TapeStation and Qubit, and libraries were pooled at around 5 ng each. Sequencing of pooled libraries was carried out on an Illumina HiSeq2500 single-index Rapid Run using 2 x 100 bp reads and custom sequencing primers. Regarding the original processing steps: UMI-based consensus assembly with MiGEC version 1.2.6 was used to correct PCR and sequencing errors. MiXCR version 2.1.1 was used to carry out V(D)J alignment, clonotype assembly and CDR3 extraction. To normalise gene usage, clonotype sharing and MAIT/NKT TCR abundance, the analysis used the top 1000, 10 000 and 20 000 clonotypes per sample. After downsampling to 27 000 UMIs, diversity was calculated as the inverse Simpson index using the vegan R package. Paired Mann-Whitney U tests were applied to discordant twin pairs, and Benjamini-Hochberg correction was used for multiple testing. Once TCRdb had reprocessed the reads, it stored one entry per CDR3 protein sequence and supplied no DNA. These V and J calls originate from TCRdb's pipeline instead of the authors' own analysis. The table held for this sample gives around 370,000 distinct CDR3 sequences. 2.5% to 3% of the sample rests with the top ten.

The CDR3 has 12 amino acids, counting the end cysteine and phenylalanine. The DNA is not on file. The germline V gene provides CDR1 SGHTA and CDR2 FQGNSA. A remark on this clonotype: It lacks a known antigen.

From each donor, an approximately 2.5 ml peripheral blood sample was collected into PAXgene tubes and kept at -80 degrees C. Without any T cell sorting, total RNA was extracted from whole blood using the PAXgene blood miRNA kit on an automated QIAcube. Deep TCRalpha and TCRbeta repertoire profiling with unique molecular barcoding was performed on peripheral blood of monozygotic twin pairs concordant or discordant for inflammatory bowel disease. Smoking habits were recorded for all twin pairs, and individuals were classified as current, former or never smokers. Recombination linked TRBV7-2 to TRBJ2-5; TCRdb's D gene call, TRBD1, goes unchecked for lack of DNA. The TCR sequence derives from a human donor with ulcerative colitis or Crohn's disease, or a healthy co-twin of an affected twin (not recorded which). The specimen was blood. The CDR3 reads as follows: CASSFPVETQYF.